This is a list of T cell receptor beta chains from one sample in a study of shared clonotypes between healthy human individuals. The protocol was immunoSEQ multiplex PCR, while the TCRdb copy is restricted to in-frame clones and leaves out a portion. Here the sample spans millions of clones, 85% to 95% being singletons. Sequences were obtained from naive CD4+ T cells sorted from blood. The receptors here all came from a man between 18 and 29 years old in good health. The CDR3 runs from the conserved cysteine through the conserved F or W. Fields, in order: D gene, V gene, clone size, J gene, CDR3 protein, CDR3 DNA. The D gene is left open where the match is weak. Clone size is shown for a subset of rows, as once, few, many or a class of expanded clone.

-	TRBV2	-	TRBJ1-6	CASSGGRGNSPLHF	TGTGCCAGCAGTGGAGGGCGGGGAAATTCACCCCTCCACTTT
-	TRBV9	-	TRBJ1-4	CASSVGAPGLSYTTNEKLFF	TGTGCCAGCAGCGTAGGGGCCCCCGGGCTTTCTTATACAACTAATGAAAAACTGTTTTTT
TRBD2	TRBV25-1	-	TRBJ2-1	CASSLGTSGGRRNEQLF	TGTGCCAGCAGTCTAGGGACTAGCGGGGGGCGTCGAAATGAGCAGCTCTTC
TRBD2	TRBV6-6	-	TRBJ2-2	CASSYLSGSGGELFF	TGTGCCAGCAGTTACCTTAGCGGGAGTGGGGGGGAGCTGTTTTTT
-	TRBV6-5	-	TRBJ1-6	CASREGGNSPLHF	TGTGCCAGCAGAGAGGGAGGCAATTCACCCCTCCACTTT
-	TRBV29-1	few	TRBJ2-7	CSAKARSSYEQYF	TGCAGCGCTAAGGCGAGGAGCTCCTACGAGCAGTACTTC
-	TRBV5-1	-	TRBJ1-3	CASSLGLVGGNTIYF	TGCGCCAGCAGCTTGGGGCTGGTTGGAGGAAACACCATATATTTT
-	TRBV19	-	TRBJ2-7	CASSIDHRSTYEQYF	TGTGCCAGTAGTATAGATCACAGGTCCACCTACGAGCAGTACTTC
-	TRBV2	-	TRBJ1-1	CASSEWQVLSEAFF	TGTGCCAGCAGTGAATGGCAGGTGCTGTCTGAAGCTTTCTTT
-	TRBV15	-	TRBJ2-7	CATSRSGTRYEQYF	TGTGCCACCAGCAGGTCCGGGACCCGCTACGAGCAGTACTTC
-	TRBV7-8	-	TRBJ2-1	CASSLGWGSYNEQFF	TGTGCCAGCAGCTTAGGTTGGGGGAGTTACAATGAGCAGTTCTTC
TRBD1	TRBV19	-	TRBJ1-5	CASSLDRGGNQPQHF	TGTGCCAGTAGCCTTGACAGGGGAGGGAATCAGCCCCAGCATTTT
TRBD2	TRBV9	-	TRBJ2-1	CASSVRTSVNEQFF	TGTGCCAGCAGCGTAAGGACTAGCGTCAATGAGCAGTTCTTC
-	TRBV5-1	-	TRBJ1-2	CASSLATGGPYGYTF	TGCGCCAGCAGCTTGGCCACGGGGGGGCCCTATGGCTACACCTTC
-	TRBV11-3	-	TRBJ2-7	CASSPDREDEQYF	TGTGCCAGCAGCCCTGACAGGGAGGACGAGCAGTACTTC
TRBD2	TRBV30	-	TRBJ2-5	CAWRPKNLAGAWAQYF	TGTGCCTGGAGGCCCAAGAATCTAGCGGGGGCATGGGCCCAGTACTTC
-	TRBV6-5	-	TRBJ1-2	CASSYSTLRGYTF	TGTGCCAGCAGTTACTCAACCCTGCGGGGCTACACCTTC
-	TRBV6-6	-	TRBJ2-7	CASLRWFGGNEQYF	TGTGCCAGCCTTCGATGGTTCGGGGGAAACGAGCAGTACTTC
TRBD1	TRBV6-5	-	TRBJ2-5	CASSTPGQGRTQYF	TGTGCCAGCAGTACCCCGGGACAGGGTCGGACCCAGTACTTC
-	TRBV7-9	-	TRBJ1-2	CASSLGGIRDGYTF	TGTGCCAGCAGCTTAGGAGGGATTAGAGATGGCTACACCTTC
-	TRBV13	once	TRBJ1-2	CASSLYREGTGYTF	TGTGCCAGCAGCTTGTACAGGGAGGGGACTGGCTACACCTTC
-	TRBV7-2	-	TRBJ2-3	CASSLSADTQYF	TGTGCCAGCAGTTTATCAGCAGATACGCAGTATTTT
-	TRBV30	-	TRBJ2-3	CALAGQLLNTQYF	TGTGCCTTGGCAGGACAATTGTTGAATACGCAGTATTTT
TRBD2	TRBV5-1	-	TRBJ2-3	CASSPSGIRTDTQYF	TGCGCCAGCAGCCCTAGCGGGATACGCACAGATACGCAGTATTTT
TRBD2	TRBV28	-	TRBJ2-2	CASSTGLGELFF	TGTGCCAGCAGTACGGGACTAGGGGAGCTGTTTTTT
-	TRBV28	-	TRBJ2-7	CASSLSPDRPYEQYF	TGTGCCAGCAGTTTATCTCCTGACAGACCCTACGAGCAGTACTTC
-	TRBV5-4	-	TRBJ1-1	CASSTTGGTEAFF	TGTGCCAGTAGCACTACAGGAGGAACTGAAGCTTTCTTT
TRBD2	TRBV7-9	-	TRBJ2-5	CASSPQTSAETQYF	TGTGCCAGCAGCCCCCAGACTAGCGCTGAGACCCAGTACTTC
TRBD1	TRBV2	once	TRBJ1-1	CASSGDRAYTEAFF	TGTGCCAGCAGTGGAGACAGGGCCTACACTGAAGCTTTCTTT
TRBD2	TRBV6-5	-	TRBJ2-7	CASNKAGGKNYEQYF	TGTGCCAGCAACAAAGCGGGGGGGAAAAACTACGAGCAGTACTTC
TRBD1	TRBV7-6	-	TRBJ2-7	CASSPGTGGGGYEQYF	TGTGCCAGCAGCCCCGGGACAGGGGGTGGGGGCTACGAGCAGTACTTC
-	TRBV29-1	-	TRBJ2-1	CSARGRGSSYNEQFF	TGCAGCGCCCGAGGGAGAGGGAGCTCCTACAATGAGCAGTTCTTC
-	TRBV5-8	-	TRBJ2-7	CASSLDRTYEQYF	TGTGCCAGCAGCTTGGACAGGACCTACGAGCAGTACTTC
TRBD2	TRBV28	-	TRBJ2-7	CASIPGGVGEQYF	TGTGCCAGCATCCCGGGGGGGGTGGGCGAGCAGTACTTC
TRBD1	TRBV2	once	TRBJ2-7	CASSKGTGGREQYF	TGTGCCAGCAGTAAGGGGACAGGGGGCCGCGAGCAGTACTTC
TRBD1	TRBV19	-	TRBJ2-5	CASSTTTGPYQETQYF	TGTGCCAGTAGTACTACGACAGGGCCGTACCAAGAGACCCAGTACTTC
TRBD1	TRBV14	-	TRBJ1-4	CASRASGTANEKLFF	TGTGCCAGCAGGGCGTCCGGGACAGCTAATGAAAAACTGTTTTTT
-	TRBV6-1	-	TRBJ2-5	CASSEAEGLQYF	TGTGCCAGCAGTGAAGCGGAAGGGTTGCAGTACTTC
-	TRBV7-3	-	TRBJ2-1	CASSWTDYNEQFF	TGTGCCAGCAGCTGGACGGACTACAATGAGCAGTTCTTC
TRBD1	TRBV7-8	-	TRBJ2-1	CASSLVARQGLSNEQFF	TGTGCCAGCAGCTTAGTCGCTAGACAGGGGTTATCCAATGAGCAGTTCTTC
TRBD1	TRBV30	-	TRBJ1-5	CAWGQGQNQPQHF	TGTGCCTGGGGACAGGGGCAGAATCAGCCCCAGCATTTT
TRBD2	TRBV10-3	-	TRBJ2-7	CATAGGSRYEQYF	TGTGCCACCGCCGGCGGGAGTAGGTACGAGCAGTACTTC
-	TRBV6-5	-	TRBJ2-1	CASSLQGIETNEQFF	TGTGCCAGCAGTTTACAGGGAATCGAGACCAATGAGCAGTTCTTC
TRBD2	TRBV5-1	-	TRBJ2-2	CASSLAAGGPTGELFF	TGCGCCAGCAGCTTGGCTGCGGGAGGGCCTACCGGGGAGCTGTTTTTT
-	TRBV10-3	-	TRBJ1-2	CAISELLQSSGYTF	TGTGCCATCAGTGAATTACTCCAGAGTTCCGGCTACACCTTC
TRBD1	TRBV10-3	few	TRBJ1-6	CAISAGTGGNNSPLHF	TGTGCCATCAGTGCAGGGACAGGGGGCAATAATTCACCCCTCCACTTT
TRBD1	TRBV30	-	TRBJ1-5	CAWSVAGGGSNQPQHF	TGTGCCTGGAGTGTCGCAGGGGGCGGGAGCAATCAGCCCCAGCATTTT
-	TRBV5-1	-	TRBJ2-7	CASSGGTNLAYEQYF	TGCGCCAGCAGCGGAGGGACAAATCTTGCGTACGAGCAGTACTTC
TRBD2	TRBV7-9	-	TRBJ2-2	CASSASGNTGELFF	TGTGCCAGCAGCGCTAGCGGGAACACCGGGGAGCTGTTTTTT
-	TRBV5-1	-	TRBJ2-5	CASSFEGGGRETQYF	TGCGCCAGCAGCTTCGAAGGAGGGGGACGAGAGACCCAGTACTTC
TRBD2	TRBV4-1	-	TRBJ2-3	CASSQEASGRGDTQYF	TGCGCCAGCAGCCAAGAGGCTAGCGGGAGGGGAGATACGCAGTATTTT
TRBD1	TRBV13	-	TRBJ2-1	CASSLGDREGSEQFF	TGTGCCAGCAGCTTAGGAGACAGGGAAGGGAGTGAGCAGTTCTTC
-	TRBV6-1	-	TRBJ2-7	CASTLGGVYEQYF	TGTGCCAGCACTCTAGGGGGGGTCTACGAGCAGTACTTC
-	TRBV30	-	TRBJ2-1	CAWSVGRGGNEQFF	TGTGCCTGGAGTGTGGGCAGGGGAGGGAATGAGCAGTTCTTC
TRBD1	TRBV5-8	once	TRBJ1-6	CASSLQGAASPLHF	TGTGCCAGCAGCTTACAGGGGGCAGCATCACCCCTCCACTTT